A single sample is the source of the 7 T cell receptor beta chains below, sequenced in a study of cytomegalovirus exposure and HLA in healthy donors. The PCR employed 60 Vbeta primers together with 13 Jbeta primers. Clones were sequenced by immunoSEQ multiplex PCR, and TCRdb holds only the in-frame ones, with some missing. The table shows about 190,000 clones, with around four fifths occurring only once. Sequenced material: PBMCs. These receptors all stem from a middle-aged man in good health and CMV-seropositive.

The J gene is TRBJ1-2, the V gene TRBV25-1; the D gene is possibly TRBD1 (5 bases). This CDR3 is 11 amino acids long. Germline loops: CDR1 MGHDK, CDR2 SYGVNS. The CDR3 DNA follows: TGTGCAACTCAGGGAGGATATGGCTACACCTTC. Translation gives CATQGGYGYTF.

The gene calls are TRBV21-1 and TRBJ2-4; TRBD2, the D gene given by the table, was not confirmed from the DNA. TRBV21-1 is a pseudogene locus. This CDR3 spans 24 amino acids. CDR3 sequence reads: CASSKIRTSGRGATGHIAKNIQYF. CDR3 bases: TGTGCCAGCAGCAAAATCCGGACTAGCGGGAGGGGGGCAACAGGTCATATAGCCAAAAACATTCAGTACTTC.

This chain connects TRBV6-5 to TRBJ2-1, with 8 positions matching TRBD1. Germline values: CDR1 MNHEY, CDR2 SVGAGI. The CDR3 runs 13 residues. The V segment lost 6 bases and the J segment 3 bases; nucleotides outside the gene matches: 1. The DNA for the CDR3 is TGTGCCAGCAGGGACAGGGTCTACAATGAGCAGTTCTTC. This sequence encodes CASRDRVYNEQFF.

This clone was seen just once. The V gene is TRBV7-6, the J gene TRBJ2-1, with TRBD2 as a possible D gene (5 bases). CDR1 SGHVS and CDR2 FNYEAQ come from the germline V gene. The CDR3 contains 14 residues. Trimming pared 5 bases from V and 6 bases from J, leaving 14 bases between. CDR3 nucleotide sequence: TGTGCCAGCAGCCTTGGACTTGATCTCAATGAGCAGTTCTTC. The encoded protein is CASSLGLDLNEQFF.

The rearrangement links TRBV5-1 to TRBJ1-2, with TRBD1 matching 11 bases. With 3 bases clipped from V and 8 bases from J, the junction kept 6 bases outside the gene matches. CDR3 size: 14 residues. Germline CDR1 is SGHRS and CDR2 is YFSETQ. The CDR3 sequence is CASSSGTGGDGYTF. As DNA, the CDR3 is TGCGCCAGCAGCTCCGGGACAGGGGGTGACGGCTACACCTTC.

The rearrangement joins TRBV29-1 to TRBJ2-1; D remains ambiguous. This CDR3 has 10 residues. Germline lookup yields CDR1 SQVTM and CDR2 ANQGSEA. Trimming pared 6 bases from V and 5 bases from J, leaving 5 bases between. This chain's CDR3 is CSVQNNEQFF. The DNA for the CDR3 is TGCAGCGTCCAGAACAATGAGCAGTTCTTC.

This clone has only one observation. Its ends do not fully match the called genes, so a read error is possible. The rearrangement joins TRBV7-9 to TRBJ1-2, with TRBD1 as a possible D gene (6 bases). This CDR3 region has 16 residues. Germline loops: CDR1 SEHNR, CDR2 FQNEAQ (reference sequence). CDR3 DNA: TGTTCCAGCAGCTTAGGCCCAGGGGATGAAATTAGGGGCTACACCTTC. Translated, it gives CSSSLGPGDEIRGYTF.